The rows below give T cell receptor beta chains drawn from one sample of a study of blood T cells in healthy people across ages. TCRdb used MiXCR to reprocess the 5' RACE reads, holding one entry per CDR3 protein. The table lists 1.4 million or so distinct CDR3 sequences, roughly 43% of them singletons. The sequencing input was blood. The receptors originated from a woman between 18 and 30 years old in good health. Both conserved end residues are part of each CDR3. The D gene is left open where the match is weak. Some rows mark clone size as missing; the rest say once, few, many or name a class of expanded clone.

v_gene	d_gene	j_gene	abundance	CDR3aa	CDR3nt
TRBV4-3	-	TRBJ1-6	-	CASSRKSIESPLHF	TGCGCCAGCAGCCGGAAATCTATTGAGTCACCCCTCCACTTT
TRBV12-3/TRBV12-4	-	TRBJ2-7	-	CASSLYRQASSYNEQYF	TGTGCCAGCAGTTTATATAGACAGGCGAGCTCCTACAATGAGCAGTACTTC
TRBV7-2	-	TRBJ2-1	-	CASTPQTRAYNEQFF	TGTGCCAGCACCCCTCAAACTCGGGCCTACAATGAGCAGTTCTTC
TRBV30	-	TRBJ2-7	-	CAWSRADTNFYNEQYF	TGTGCCTGGAGTCGGGCAGACACAAACTTCTACAATGAGCAGTACTTC
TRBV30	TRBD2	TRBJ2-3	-	CAWSVILAGLATDTQYF	TGTGCCTGGAGTGTTATTCTAGCCGGACTAGCGACAGATACGCAGTATTTT
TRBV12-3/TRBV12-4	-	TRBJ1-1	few	CASSPGGRATEAFF	TGTGCCAGCAGCCCCGGAGGTAGGGCCACTGAAGCTTTCTTT
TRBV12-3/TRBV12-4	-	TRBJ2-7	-	CASSLLNYEQYF	TGTGCCAGCAGTTTACTGAACTACGAGCAGTACTTC
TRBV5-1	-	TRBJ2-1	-	CASSLTWGLLNEQFF	TGCGCCAGCAGCTTGACGTGGGGGCTTCTTAATGAGCAGTTCTTC
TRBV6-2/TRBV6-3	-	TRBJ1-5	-	CASSRRQGYSNQPQHF	TGTGCCAGCAGCCGACGCCAGGGCTATAGCAATCAGCCCCAGCATTTT
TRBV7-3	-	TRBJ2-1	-	CASSLRASSVYNEQFF	TGTGCCAGCAGCTTAAGGGCTAGCAGCGTCTACAATGAGCAGTTCTTC
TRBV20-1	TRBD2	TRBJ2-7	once	CSARLAGAPLNNEQYF	TGCAGTGCTAGACTAGCGGGGGCACCCCTCAACAATGAGCAGTACTTC
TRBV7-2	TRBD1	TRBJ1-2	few	CASSSWTGSFIGYTF	TGTGCCAGCAGCTCCTGGACAGGGTCTTTCATTGGCTACACCTTC
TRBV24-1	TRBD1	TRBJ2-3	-	CATSDSRTGPDTQYF	TGTGCCACCAGTGATTCCAGGACAGGACCAGATACGCAGTATTTT
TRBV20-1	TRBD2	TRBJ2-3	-	CSARDPSGGPSTDTQYF	TGCAGTGCTAGGGACCCTAGCGGGGGGCCCAGCACAGATACGCAGTATTTT
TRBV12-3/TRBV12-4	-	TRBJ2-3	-	CASSASLRGDTDTQYF	TGTGCCAGCAGTGCCTCGTTAAGGGGTGACACAGATACGCAGTATTTT
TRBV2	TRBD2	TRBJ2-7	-	CASSEREGPHYEQYF	TGTGCCAGCAGTGAACGGGAGGGACCACACTACGAGCAGTACTTC
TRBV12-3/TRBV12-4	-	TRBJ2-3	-	CASSLIVQIGPDTQYF	TGTGCCAGCAGTTTAATCGTCCAGATTGGGCCAGATACGCAGTATTTT
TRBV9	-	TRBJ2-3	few	CASSDRAPHLTDTQYF	TGTGCCAGCAGCGACCGGGCCCCGCACCTCACAGATACGCAGTATTTT
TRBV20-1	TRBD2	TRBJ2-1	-	CSASGTSGSGYNEQFF	TGCAGTGCCTCCGGGACTAGCGGGAGTGGTTACAATGAGCAGTTCTTC
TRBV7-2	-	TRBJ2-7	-	CASSPSGGLYNEQYF	TGTGCCAGCAGCCCTAGTGGGGGGCTGTACAATGAGCAGTACTTC
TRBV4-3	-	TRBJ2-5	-	CASSQDAEGLINEQYF	TGCGCCAGCAGCCAAGATGCGGAGGGGCTTATAAATGAGCAGTACTTC
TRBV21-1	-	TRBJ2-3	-	CASSTHYSSDTQYF	TGTGCCAGCAGCACCCATTATTCCAGCGATACGCAGTATTTT
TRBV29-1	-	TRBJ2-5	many	CSARTTQETQYF	TGCAGCGCCCGGACTACCCAAGAGACCCAGTACTTC
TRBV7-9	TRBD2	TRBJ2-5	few	CASSPAGSLETQYF	TGTGCCAGCAGCCCAGCGGGGTCCTTGGAGACCCAGTACTTC
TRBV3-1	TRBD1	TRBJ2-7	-	CPSSSTGTGHYEQYF	TGTCCCAGCAGCTCGACCGGGACAGGGCACTACGAGCAGTACTTC
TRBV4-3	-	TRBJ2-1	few	CASSQEVHLYNEQFF	TGCGCCAGCAGCCAAGAGGTACATCTTTACAATGAGCAGTTCTTC
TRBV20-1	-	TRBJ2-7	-	CSAKFRELEQYF	TGCAGTGCAAAATTCAGGGAGCTCGAGCAGTACTTC
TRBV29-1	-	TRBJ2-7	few	CSVEMEGAVGASYEQYF	TGCAGCGTTGAAATGGAGGGCGCGGTCGGGGCGTCCTACGAGCAGTACTTC
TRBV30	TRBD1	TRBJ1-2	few	CARQGALNYGYTF	TGTGCCAGACAGGGAGCCCTTAACTATGGCTACACCTTC
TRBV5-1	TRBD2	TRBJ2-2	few	CASSIEGLATGELFF	TGCGCCAGCAGCATAGAGGGACTAGCAACCGGGGAGCTGTTTTTT
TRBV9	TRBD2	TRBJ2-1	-	CASSVAGGYHEQFF	TGTGCCAGCAGCGTAGCGGGAGGGTACCATGAGCAGTTCTTC
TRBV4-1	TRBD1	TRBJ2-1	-	CASSHQGDEQFF	TGCGCCAGCAGCCACCAGGGGGATGAGCAGTTCTTC
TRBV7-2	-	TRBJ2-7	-	CASSLHPTEQYF	TGTGCCAGCAGCTTACACCCCACCGAGCAGTACTTC
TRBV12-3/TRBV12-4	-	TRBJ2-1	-	CASRQPGPGGNEQFF	TGTGCCAGCAGGCAACCGGGCCCTGGGGGAAATGAGCAGTTCTTC
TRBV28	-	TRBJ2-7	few	CASSPWTAYEQYF	TGTGCCAGCAGTCCCTGGACAGCATACGAGCAGTACTTC
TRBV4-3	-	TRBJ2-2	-	CASSRFGLTGELFF	TGCGCCAGCAGCAGATTTGGGTTAACCGGGGAGCTGTTTTTT
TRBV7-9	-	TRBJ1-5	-	CASSLAERGNQPQHF	TGTGCCAGCAGCTTAGCTGAGCGTGGCAATCAGCCCCAGCATTTT
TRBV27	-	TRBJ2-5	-	CASSLGAVEETQYF	TGTGCCAGCAGTTTAGGGGCAGTTGAAGAGACCCAGTACTTC
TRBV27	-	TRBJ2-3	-	CASSLSGAGATDTQYF	TGTGCCAGCAGTTTGTCCGGGGCGGGGGCCACAGATACGCAGTATTTT
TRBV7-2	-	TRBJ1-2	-	CASSGRDNVFYGYTF	TGTGCCAGCAGCGGGCGGGACAACGTATTCTATGGCTACACCTTC